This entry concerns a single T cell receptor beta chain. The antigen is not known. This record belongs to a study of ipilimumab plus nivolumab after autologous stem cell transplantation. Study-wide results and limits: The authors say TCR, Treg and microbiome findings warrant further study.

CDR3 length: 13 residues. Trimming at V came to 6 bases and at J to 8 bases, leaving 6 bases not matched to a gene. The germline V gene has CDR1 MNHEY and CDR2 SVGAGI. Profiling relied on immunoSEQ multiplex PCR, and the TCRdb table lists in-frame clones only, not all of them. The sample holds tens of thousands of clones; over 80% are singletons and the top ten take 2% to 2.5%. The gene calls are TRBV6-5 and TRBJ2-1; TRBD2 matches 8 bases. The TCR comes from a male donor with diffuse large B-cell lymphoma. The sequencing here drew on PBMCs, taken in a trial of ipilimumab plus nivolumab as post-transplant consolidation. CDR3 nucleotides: TGTGCCAGCAGACCACCCGGGGGGGATGAGCAGTTCTTC. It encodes CASRPPGGDEQFF.